The clone carrying this T cell receptor (beta chain) has at least ten counts. Its antigen is currently unknown. The assay ran at deep level. Profiled with immunoSEQ multiplex PCR; TCRdb holds only in-frame clones, not every one. Of 2 million to 2.5 million clones listed, about 93% are singletons. This sample was taken from a study of shared clonotypes between healthy human individuals. Naive CD8 cells, CD45RO-negative and positively selected for CCR7, excluded terminally differentiated effector memory CD45RA+ cells. Germline assignment: CDR1 SGDLS and CDR2 YYNGEE. The CDR3 extends over 17 amino acids. V lost 4 bases and J 2 bases, leaving 20 bases between the germline ends. Study-wide findings and caveats: The study found lower generation probabilities in non-shared clonotypes than in those shared by all four donors.

The sample consisted of naive CD8+ T cells from PBMCs. V gene TRBV9 combines with J gene TRBJ2-3; D may be TRBD2 (5 bases). The receptor's source is a man aged 18 to 30 in good health. Some clones in this sample may be carry-over from other donors' samples. As DNA, the CDR3 is TGTGCCAGCAGCCCCTCGCCCAGGCTAGCCCCCACAGATACGCAGTATTTT. It yields the protein CASSPSPRLAPTDTQYF.